This T cell receptor beta chain comes out of a study of blood T cells in healthy people across ages. General study findings and limits: Whereas aged donors had fewer naive CD4+ cells, long-lived donors had more of them and higher diversity.

A note on this clonotype: Its antigen is undetermined.

Alongside a J-beta primer mix, a sample-barcoded 5' primer served in a second PCR lasting roughly 6 to 11 cycles. A 12-random-nucleotide template-switch adaptor tagged each cDNA molecule. Per sample, CDR3-containing paired-end reads numbered at least 2.5 million. A single record per CDR3 protein comes from TCRdb applying MiXCR to the 5' RACE reads. Of hundreds of thousands of distinct CDR3 sequences listed, 40% to 60% are singletons. This clonotype originated in a man aged 30 to 39 in good health. The sequencing input was blood.

CDR3 in amino acids: CASSLDLGSVNTEAFF. The CDR3 DNA is TGTGCCAGCAGCTTGGATCTAGGGTCAGTGAACACTGAAGCTTTCTTT. The chain joins TRBV5-6 to TRBJ1-1, with no clear D. With 0 bases removed from V and 0 bases from J, the gap between germline ends came to 12 bases. The germline gives CDR1 SGHDT, CDR2 YYEEEE. The CDR3 is 16 residues long.